This entry is about one T cell receptor beta chain. It lacks a known antigen. Base quality data are lacking; no much larger clone is found one base away. This sample was included in a study of OX40 agonist ivuxolimab in advanced cancers. About the investigation overall: The costimulatory receptor OX40 (CD134) was targeted by ivuxolimab, a fully human IgG2 agonistic monoclonal antibody. Intravenous ivuxolimab was administered to patients every 2 weeks at six dose levels: 0.01, 0.1, 0.3, 1.5, 3 and 10 mg/kg. Of the approximately 50 dose-escalation patients, hepatocellular carcinoma was present in 19, melanoma in approximately 15, renal cell carcinoma in 9 and head and neck cancer in 9. In the dose-escalation cohort, approximately 80% of patients were male, and the mean age was 60 years with a range of about 20 to 79. Prior anti-PD-1, anti-PD-L1 or anti-CTLA-4 therapy was permitted, and checkpoint inhibitors had been received by roughly two fifths of dose-escalation patients. Partial responses were achieved by three dose-escalation patients, of whom one had hepatocellular carcinoma and two had cutaneous melanoma. Peripheral TCRbeta sequencing aimed to test whether ivuxolimab altered TCR sequence diversity and caused clonal T-cell expansion. The paper reports the monotherapy dose-escalation portion (N ≈ 50 patients) of the phase I ivuxolimab trial. What the research found in general, with its limitations: At doses of 0.1 to 3.0 mg/kg, clonal expansion of both CD4+ and CD8+ blood T cells was observed from baseline to week 6. After ivuxolimab, expanded clones were on average more numerous among CD8+ T cells than among CD4+ T cells. Which antigens the clonally expanded peripheral T cells were specific for was not determined. Low levels of normalized T-cell clonal expansion were also seen in some patients who did not respond. Partial responders in the 0.1-3.0 mg/kg groups had among the lowest normalized peripheral clonal expansion, especially among CD8+ T cells.

Clipping removes 5 bases from V and 3 bases from J, with 6 as the unmatched junction base count. Counted from cysteine to phenylalanine, this CDR3 has 16 amino acids. CDR3 DNA is the only sequence kept; it has 48 bases, read in frame from the first base. The germline V gene (reference sequence) specifies SGHNT as CDR1 and YYREEE as CDR2. The trial excluded patients who had a history of autoimmune disease or were on systemic immunosuppression. In every dose cohort, peripheral blood was drawn for TCR sequencing at baseline, cycle 4 day 1, and cycle 7 day 1. The samples were drawn from a first-in-human, open-label, multicenter phase I dose-escalation trial of ivuxolimab. Adults with locally advanced or metastatic head and neck squamous cell, hepatocellular, melanoma or renal cell carcinoma were enrolled in the trial. Before TCR sequencing, CD4+ T cells and CD8+ T cells from peripheral blood were sorted into separate populations.

Genomic DNA was isolated from the sorted cells so that the TCRbeta CDR3 region could be sequenced. The immunoSEQ Assay was used for sequencing of TCRbeta CDR3 regions. The source is immuneACCESS, and TCRdb retained only in-frame sequences with V and J called. Part of the clones is not carried over; for the studies checked, unresolved V genes explain less than half of this, and the remainder is unexplained. The sample records around 53,000 clones, over 80% of which are singletons. The top ten constitute roughly 0.6% of the sample. The sample here was CD4+ or CD8+ T cells sorted from blood, taken in a trial of the OX40 agonist ivuxolimab. The chain uses TRBV5-4 and TRBJ2-6; the central 9 bases match TRBD1. The TCR was taken from an adult with an advanced solid tumor such as melanoma, head and neck, liver or kidney cancer. For the CDR3, the sequence is CASRSGTGLGANVLTF. Here is the DNA: TGTGCCAGCAGGTCCGGGACAGGGCTTGGGGCCAACGTCCTGACTTTC. The full variable domain, with segments outside the CDR3 supplied by the reference TRBV5-4 and TRBJ2-6 proteins, appears as ETGVTQSPTHLIKTRGQQVTLRCSSQSGHNTVSWYQQALGQGPQFIFQYYREEENGRGNFPPRFSGLQFPNYSSELNVNALELDDSALYLCASRSGTGLGANVLTFGAGSRLTVL.